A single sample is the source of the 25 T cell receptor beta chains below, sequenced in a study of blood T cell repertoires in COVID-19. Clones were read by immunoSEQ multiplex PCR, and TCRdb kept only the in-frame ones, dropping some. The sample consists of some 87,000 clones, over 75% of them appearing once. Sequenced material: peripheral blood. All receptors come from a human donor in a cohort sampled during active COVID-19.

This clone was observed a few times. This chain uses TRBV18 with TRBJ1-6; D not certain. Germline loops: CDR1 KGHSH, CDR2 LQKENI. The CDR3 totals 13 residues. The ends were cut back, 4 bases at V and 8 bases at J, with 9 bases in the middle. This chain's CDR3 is CASSRSEDSPLHF. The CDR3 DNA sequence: TGTGCCAGCTCACGGTCGGAGGATTCACCCCTCCACTTT.

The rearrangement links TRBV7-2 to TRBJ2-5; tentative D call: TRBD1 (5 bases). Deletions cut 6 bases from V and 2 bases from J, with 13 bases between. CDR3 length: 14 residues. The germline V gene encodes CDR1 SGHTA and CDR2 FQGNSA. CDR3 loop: CASSSPGIQETQYF. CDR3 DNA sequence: TGTGCCAGCAGTTCTCCAGGGATACAAGAGACCCAGTACTTC.

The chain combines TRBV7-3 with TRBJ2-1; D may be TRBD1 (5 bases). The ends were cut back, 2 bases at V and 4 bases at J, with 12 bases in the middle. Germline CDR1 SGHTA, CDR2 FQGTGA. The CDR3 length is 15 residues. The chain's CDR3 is CASSLGATLYNEQFF. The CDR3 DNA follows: TGTGCCAGCAGCTTAGGGGCAACCCTTTACAATGAGCAGTTCTTC.

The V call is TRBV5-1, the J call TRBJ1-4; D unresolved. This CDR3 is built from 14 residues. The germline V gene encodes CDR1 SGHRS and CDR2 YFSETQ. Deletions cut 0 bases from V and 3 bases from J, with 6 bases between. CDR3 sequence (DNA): TGCGCCAGCAGCTTGGGGGGAGCTAATGAAAAACTGTTTTTT. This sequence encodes CASSLGGANEKLFF. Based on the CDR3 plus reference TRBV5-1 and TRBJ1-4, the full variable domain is KAGVTQTPRYLIKTRGQQVTLSCSPISGHRSVSWYQQTPGQGLQFLFEYFSETQRNKGNFPGRFSGRQFSNSRSEMNVSTLELGDSALYLCASSLGGANEKLFFGSGTQLSVL.

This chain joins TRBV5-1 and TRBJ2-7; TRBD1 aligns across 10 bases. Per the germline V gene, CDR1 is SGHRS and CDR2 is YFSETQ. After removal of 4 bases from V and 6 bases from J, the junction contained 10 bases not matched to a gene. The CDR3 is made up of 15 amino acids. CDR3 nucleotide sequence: TGCGCCAGCAGCCCAGACAGGGGGCGACCACGCGAGCAGTACTTC. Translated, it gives CASSPDRGRPREQYF.

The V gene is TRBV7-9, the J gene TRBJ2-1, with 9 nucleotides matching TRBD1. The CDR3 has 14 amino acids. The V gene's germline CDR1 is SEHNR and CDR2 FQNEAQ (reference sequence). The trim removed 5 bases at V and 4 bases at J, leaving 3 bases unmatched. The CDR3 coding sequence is TGTGCCAGCAGCCTCGGACAGGGGTACAATGAGCAGTTCTTC. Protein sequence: CASSLGQGYNEQFF.

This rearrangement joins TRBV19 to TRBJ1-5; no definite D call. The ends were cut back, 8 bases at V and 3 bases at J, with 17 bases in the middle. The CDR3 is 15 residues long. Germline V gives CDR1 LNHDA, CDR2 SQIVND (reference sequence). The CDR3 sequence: CASQPRGFDNQPQHF. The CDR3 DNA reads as TGTGCCAGTCAACCAAGAGGGTTCGACAATCAGCCCCAGCATTTT.

The CDR3 protein is CSVGTDRGYEQYF. In DNA, the CDR3 is TGCAGCGTTGGGACGGACAGGGGGTACGAGCAGTACTTC. V is TRBV29-1 and J is TRBJ2-7, with TRBD1 matching over 10 bases. J lost 4 bases, V lost 4 bases, and 4 bases had no gene match. Germline lookup yields CDR1 SQVTM and CDR2 ANQGSEA. The CDR3 consists of 13 residues.

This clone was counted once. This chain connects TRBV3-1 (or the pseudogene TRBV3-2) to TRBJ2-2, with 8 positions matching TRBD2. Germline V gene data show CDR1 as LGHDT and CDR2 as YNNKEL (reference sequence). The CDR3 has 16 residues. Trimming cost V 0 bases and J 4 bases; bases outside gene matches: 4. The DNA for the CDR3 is TGTGCCAGCAGCCAAGAAGCGGGGGATCTCACCGGGGAGCTGTTTTTT. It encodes CASSQEAGDLTGELFF.

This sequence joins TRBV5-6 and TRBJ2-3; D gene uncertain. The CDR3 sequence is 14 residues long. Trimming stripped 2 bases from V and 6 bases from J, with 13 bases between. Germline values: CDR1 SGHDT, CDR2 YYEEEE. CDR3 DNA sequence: TGTGCCAGCAGCTTTCGATCCTCGCAGGATACGCAGTATTTT. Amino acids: CASSFRSSQDTQYF.

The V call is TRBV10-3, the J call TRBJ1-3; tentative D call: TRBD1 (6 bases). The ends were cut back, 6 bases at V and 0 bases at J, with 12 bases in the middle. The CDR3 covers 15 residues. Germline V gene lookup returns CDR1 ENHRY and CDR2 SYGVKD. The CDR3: CAISLGQSSGNTIYF. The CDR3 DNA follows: TGTGCCATCAGCCTCGGACAGAGCTCTGGAAACACCATATATTTT.

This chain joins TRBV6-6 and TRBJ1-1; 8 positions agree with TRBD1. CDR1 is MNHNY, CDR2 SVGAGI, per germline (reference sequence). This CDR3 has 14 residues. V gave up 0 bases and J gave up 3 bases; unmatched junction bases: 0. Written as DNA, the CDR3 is TGTGCCAGCAGTTACTCGACAGGGGACACTGAAGCTTTCTTT. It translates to CASSYSTGDTEAFF.

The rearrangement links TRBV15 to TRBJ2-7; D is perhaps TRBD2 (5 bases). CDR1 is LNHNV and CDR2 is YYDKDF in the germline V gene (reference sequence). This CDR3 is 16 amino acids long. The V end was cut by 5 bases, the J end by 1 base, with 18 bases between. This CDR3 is CATSPPGSWISYEQYF. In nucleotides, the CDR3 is TGTGCCACCAGCCCCCCGGGGAGTTGGATTTCCTACGAGCAGTACTTC.

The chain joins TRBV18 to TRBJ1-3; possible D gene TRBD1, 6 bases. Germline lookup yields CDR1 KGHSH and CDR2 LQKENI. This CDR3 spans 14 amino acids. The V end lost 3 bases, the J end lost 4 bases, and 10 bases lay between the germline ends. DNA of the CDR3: TGTGCCAGCTCACCTTCAGGGGACGGAAACACCATATATTTT. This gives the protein CASSPSGDGNTIYF.

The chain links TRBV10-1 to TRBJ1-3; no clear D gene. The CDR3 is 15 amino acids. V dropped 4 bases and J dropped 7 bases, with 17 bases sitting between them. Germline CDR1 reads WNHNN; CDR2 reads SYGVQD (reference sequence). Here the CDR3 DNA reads TGCGCCAGCAGTGGGGCCCGATGGGTGTGTAACACCATATATTTT. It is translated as CASSGARWVCNTIYF.

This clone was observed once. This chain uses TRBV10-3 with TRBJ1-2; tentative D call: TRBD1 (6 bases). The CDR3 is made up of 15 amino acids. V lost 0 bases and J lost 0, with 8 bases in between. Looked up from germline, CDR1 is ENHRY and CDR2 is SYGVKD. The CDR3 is CAISESRTANYGYTF. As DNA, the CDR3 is TGTGCCATCAGTGAGTCGAGGACAGCTAACTATGGCTACACCTTC.

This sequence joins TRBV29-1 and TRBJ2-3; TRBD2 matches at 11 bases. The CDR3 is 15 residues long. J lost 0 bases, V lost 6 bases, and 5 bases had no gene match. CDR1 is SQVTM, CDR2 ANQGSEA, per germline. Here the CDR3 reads CSVTSGGHSTDTQYF. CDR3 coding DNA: TGCAGCGTCACTAGCGGGGGACATAGCACAGATACGCAGTATTTT.

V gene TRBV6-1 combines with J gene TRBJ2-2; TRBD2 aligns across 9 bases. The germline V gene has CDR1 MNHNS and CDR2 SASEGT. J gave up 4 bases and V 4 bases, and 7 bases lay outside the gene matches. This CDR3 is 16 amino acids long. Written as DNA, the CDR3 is TGTGCCAGCAGTGTTTGGCGCGGGGGGGCCACCGGGGAGCTGTTTTTT. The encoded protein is CASSVWRGGATGELFF.

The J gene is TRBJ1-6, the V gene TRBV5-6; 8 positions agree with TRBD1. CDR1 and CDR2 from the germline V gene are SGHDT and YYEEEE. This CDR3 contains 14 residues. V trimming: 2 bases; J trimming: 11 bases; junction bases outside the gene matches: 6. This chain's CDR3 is CASSFFRGQAPLHF. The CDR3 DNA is TGTGCCAGCAGCTTCTTCAGGGGGCAGGCACCCCTCCACTTT.

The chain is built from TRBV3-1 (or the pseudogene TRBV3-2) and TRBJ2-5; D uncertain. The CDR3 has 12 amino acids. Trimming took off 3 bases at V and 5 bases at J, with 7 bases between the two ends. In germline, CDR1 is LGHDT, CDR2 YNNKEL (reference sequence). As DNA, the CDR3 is TGTGCCAGCAGCCACCTCGGGGAGACCCAGTACTTC. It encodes CASSHLGETQYF.

The CDR3 spells CASSFISGGGTEAFF. CDR3 DNA sequence: TGTGCCAGCAGCTTTATTTCAGGGGGAGGCACTGAAGCTTTCTTT. The genes are TRBV5-6 and TRBJ1-1; 7 bases align to TRBD1. This CDR3 is 15 amino acids long. Germline values: CDR1 SGHDT, CDR2 YYEEEE. The J segment lost 4 bases and the V segment lost 2 bases, leaving 8 bases of the junction unmatched.

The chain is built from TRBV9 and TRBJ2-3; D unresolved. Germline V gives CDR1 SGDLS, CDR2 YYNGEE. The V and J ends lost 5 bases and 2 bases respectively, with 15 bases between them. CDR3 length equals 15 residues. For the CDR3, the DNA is TGTGCCAGCAGTCCGTGGGCAGGATACACAGATACGCAGTATTTT. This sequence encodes CASSPWAGYTDTQYF.

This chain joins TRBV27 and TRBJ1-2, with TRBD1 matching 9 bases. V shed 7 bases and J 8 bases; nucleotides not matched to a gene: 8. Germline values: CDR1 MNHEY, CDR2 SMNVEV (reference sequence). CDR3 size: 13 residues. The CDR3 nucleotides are TGTGCCAGCAAGCTGGGGACAGGGTTCGGCTACACCTTC. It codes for CASKLGTGFGYTF.

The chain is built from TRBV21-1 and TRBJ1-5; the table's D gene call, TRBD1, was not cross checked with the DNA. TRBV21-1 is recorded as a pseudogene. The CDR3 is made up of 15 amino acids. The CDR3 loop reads CASSKGRGSNQPQHF. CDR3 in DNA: TGTGCCAGCAGCAAAGGAAGGGGTAGCAATCAGCCCCAGCATTTT.

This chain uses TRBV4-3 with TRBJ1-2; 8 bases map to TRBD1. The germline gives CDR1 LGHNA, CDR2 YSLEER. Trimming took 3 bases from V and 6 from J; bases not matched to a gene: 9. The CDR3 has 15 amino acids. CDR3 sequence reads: CASSHLTGQGHGYTF. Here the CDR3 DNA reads TGCGCCAGCAGCCATCTCACTGGACAGGGTCATGGCTACACCTTC.